The rows below give T cell receptor beta chains drawn from one sample of a study of T cells in Graves' hyperthyroidism and ophthalmopathy. TCRdb called the multiplex PCR reads again in MiXCR, with one record for every CDR3 protein. The sample yields a few hundred thousand distinct CDR3 sequences, roughly 50% seen once. The sequenced sample was peripheral blood or thyroid tissue (not recorded which). The receptor set was obtained from an adult woman with Graves' disease, either hyperthyroidism or ophthalmopathy (not recorded which). Each CDR3 is given with its conserved first and last residue. The order of the fields is CDR3 protein, V gene, J gene.

CDR3aa: CASTSYFGETQYF
v_gene: TRBV11-2
j_gene: TRBJ2-5

CDR3aa: CASSPATGFPYEQYF
v_gene: TRBV7-2
j_gene: TRBJ2-7

CDR3aa: CASSLGIAGVGELFF
v_gene: TRBV7-9
j_gene: TRBJ2-2

CDR3aa: CASSLQGATGYGYTF
v_gene: TRBV25-1
j_gene: TRBJ1-2

CDR3aa: CASSVGPGTAQETQYF
v_gene: TRBV28
j_gene: TRBJ2-5

CDR3aa: CATSRDLEGAGGYTF
v_gene: TRBV15
j_gene: TRBJ1-2

CDR3aa: CSARDLRGGAEAFF
v_gene: TRBV20-1
j_gene: TRBJ1-1

CDR3aa: CASSQVTGGNTIYF
v_gene: TRBV4-1
j_gene: TRBJ1-3

CDR3aa: CASSLEGAGNEKLFF
v_gene: TRBV5-1
j_gene: TRBJ1-4

CDR3aa: CSVARGGNQPQHF
v_gene: TRBV29-1
j_gene: TRBJ1-5

CDR3aa: CASGDGYTF
v_gene: TRBV2
j_gene: TRBJ1-2

CDR3aa: CASSSHRTEAFF
v_gene: TRBV7-9
j_gene: TRBJ1-1

CDR3aa: CASSLDGGDETQYF
v_gene: TRBV5-1
j_gene: TRBJ2-5

CDR3aa: CASSCRAHTEAFF
v_gene: TRBV6-5
j_gene: TRBJ1-1

CDR3aa: CASSLGSGSRNEQYF
v_gene: TRBV7-6
j_gene: TRBJ2-7

CDR3aa: CASMDGIAANTGELFF
v_gene: TRBV19
j_gene: TRBJ2-2

CDR3aa: CASSRDTSYEQYF
v_gene: TRBV5-1
j_gene: TRBJ2-7

CDR3aa: CASSQDPGLDMFYGYTF
v_gene: TRBV14
j_gene: TRBJ1-2

CDR3aa: CASSFAQGRGYTF
v_gene: TRBV7-3
j_gene: TRBJ1-2

CDR3aa: CSAGTGRVRVTEAFF
v_gene: TRBV20-1
j_gene: TRBJ1-1

CDR3aa: CSGGQETQYF
v_gene: TRBV20-1
j_gene: TRBJ2-5

CDR3aa: CASGALRANVLTF
v_gene: TRBV2
j_gene: TRBJ2-6

CDR3aa: CASSSSTSGSRTGELFF
v_gene: TRBV5-1
j_gene: TRBJ2-2

CDR3aa: CSAIRNTEAFF
v_gene: TRBV20-1
j_gene: TRBJ1-1

CDR3aa: CASRRTGVRETQYF
v_gene: TRBV12-3/TRBV12-4
j_gene: TRBJ2-5

CDR3aa: CSVPGGGNTIYF
v_gene: TRBV29-1
j_gene: TRBJ1-3

CDR3aa: CASSPASGSWAGELFF
v_gene: TRBV7-6
j_gene: TRBJ2-2

CDR3aa: CASSLTTPNDRGFHEQYF
v_gene: TRBV7-6
j_gene: TRBJ2-7

CDR3aa: CASRTQGVTYEQYF
v_gene: TRBV12-3/TRBV12-4
j_gene: TRBJ2-7

CDR3aa: CASSITRYQETQYF
v_gene: TRBV27
j_gene: TRBJ2-5

CDR3aa: CASSTRQGLSNEQFF
v_gene: TRBV7-9
j_gene: TRBJ2-1

CDR3aa: CASSRGQGPYEQYF
v_gene: TRBV5-6
j_gene: TRBJ2-7